This TCR beta chain was captured in a study of vaccination effects on CD4 cells after COVID-19. Antigen-specific CD4+ T cell clonotypes were called by their expansion after viral peptide-pool culture in ViraFEST. Cells that had been cultured for 10 days were the source of isolated CD4+ T cells. Vaccination of participants consisted of two doses of either the BNT162b2 or mRNA-1273 vaccine. Worth noting for this clone: Its antigen remains unknown.

The ends lost 5 bases at V and 0 bases at J; junction bases unmatched: 6. The V gene's germline CDR1 is ENHRY and CDR2 SYGVKD. This CDR3 contains 16 residues. Clones were sequenced by immunoSEQ multiplex PCR, and TCRdb holds only the in-frame ones, with some missing. The data contain some 14,000 clones, roughly 70% of them seen just once; the ten biggest clones take up roughly 24%. The sequencing here drew on CD4+ T cells from PBMCs cultured with HCoV-NL63 spike peptides, taken after COVID-19 vaccination. The chain uses TRBV10-3 and TRBJ1-4; 7 bases map to TRBD1. The TCR comes from a human donor who received a COVID-19 vaccine. This chain's CDR3 is CAISTGALATNEKLFF. DNA for the CDR3: TGTGCCATCAGTACAGGGGCCTTGGCAACTAATGAAAAACTGTTTTTT.